This is a list of T cell receptor beta chains from one sample in a study of blood T cell repertoires in COVID-19. Method: immunoSEQ multiplex PCR; TCRdb's copy keeps in-frame clones and lacks some. The table records a few hundred thousand clones, around nine tenths of them present only once. The sequenced sample was peripheral blood. These receptors were obtained from a man aged 60-69 years with acute or convalescent COVID-19. The CDR3 runs from the conserved cysteine through the conserved F or W. D genes are given only for firm matches. Not every row has a clone size; where given, it reads once, few, many or a size class.

J gene: TRBJ1-4; D gene: -; V gene: TRBV6-6; clone size: -; CDR3 protein: CASSYSAGVGEKLFF; CDR3 DNA: TGTGCCAGCAGTTACTCGGCGGGGGTTGGTGAAAAACTGTTTTTT
J gene: TRBJ2-1; D gene: TRBD2; V gene: TRBV7-9; clone size: -; CDR3 protein: CASSFERGNNEQFF; CDR3 DNA: TGTGCCAGCAGCTTCGAGCGGGGGAACAATGAGCAGTTCTTC
J gene: TRBJ2-5; D gene: TRBD2; V gene: TRBV11-2; clone size: -; CDR3 protein: CASSFSGGAQETQYF; CDR3 DNA: TGTGCCAGCAGCTTTAGCGGGGGGGCTCAAGAGACCCAGTACTTC
J gene: TRBJ2-5; D gene: -; V gene: TRBV30; clone size: -; CDR3 protein: CAWRARGRETQYF; CDR3 DNA: TGTGCCTGGAGGGCCCGGGGAAGAGAGACCCAGTACTTC
J gene: TRBJ2-7; D gene: -; V gene: TRBV7-9; clone size: -; CDR3 protein: CASNPDGNYEQYF; CDR3 DNA: TGTGCCAGCAATCCCGACGGGAACTACGAGCAGTACTTC
J gene: TRBJ2-5; D gene: -; V gene: TRBV9; clone size: once; CDR3 protein: CASSVGGTGLETQYF; CDR3 DNA: TGTGCCAGCTCGGTTGGTGGAACAGGGCTGGAGACCCAGTACTTC
J gene: TRBJ2-5; D gene: TRBD1; V gene: TRBV11-2; clone size: -; CDR3 protein: CASSLWTGTQETQYF; CDR3 DNA: TGTGCCAGCAGCCTCTGGACAGGGACCCAAGAGACCCAGTACTTC
J gene: TRBJ2-5; D gene: TRBD2; V gene: TRBV9; clone size: -; CDR3 protein: CASSVDLAGGHETQYF; CDR3 DNA: TGTGCCAGCAGCGTGGACTTAGCGGGGGGGCATGAGACCCAGTACTTC
J gene: TRBJ1-1; D gene: TRBD1; V gene: TRBV3-1/TRBV3-2; clone size: -; CDR3 protein: CASSRGQMNTEAFF; CDR3 DNA: TGTGCCAGCAGCCGGGGACAGATGAACACTGAAGCTTTCTTT
J gene: TRBJ1-1; D gene: -; V gene: TRBV21-1; clone size: -; CDR3 protein: CASSKSGGNTEAFF; CDR3 DNA: TGTGCCAGCAGCAAATCCGGGGGGAACACTGAAGCTTTCTTT
J gene: TRBJ1-5; D gene: TRBD1; V gene: TRBV9; clone size: few; CDR3 protein: CASSVGQGSEQPQHF; CDR3 DNA: TGTGCCAGCAGCGTAGGACAGGGGTCAGAGCAGCCCCAGCATTTT
J gene: TRBJ2-7; D gene: -; V gene: TRBV9; clone size: -; CDR3 protein: CASSPSGAGASYEQYF; CDR3 DNA: TGTGCCAGCAGCCCTTCTGGGGCGGGGGCCTCCTACGAGCAGTACTTC
J gene: TRBJ1-6; D gene: -; V gene: TRBV29-1; clone size: -; CDR3 protein: CSVSESNSPLHF; CDR3 DNA: TGCAGCGTCTCGGAGTCTAATTCACCCCTCCACTTT
J gene: TRBJ2-3; D gene: -; V gene: TRBV10-1; clone size: -; CDR3 protein: CASSESGRDTQYF; CDR3 DNA: TGCGCCAGCAGTGAGTCGGGGCGCGATACGCAGTATTTT
J gene: TRBJ1-6; D gene: -; V gene: TRBV6-5; clone size: -; CDR3 protein: CASSPGAVNNSPLHF; CDR3 DNA: TGTGCCAGCAGTCCGGGTGCGGTGAATAATTCACCCCTCCACTTT
J gene: TRBJ1-4; D gene: -; V gene: TRBV6-5; clone size: -; CDR3 protein: CASSYGQKNEKLFF; CDR3 DNA: TGTGCCAGCAGTTACGGGCAGAAAAATGAAAAACTGTTTTTT
J gene: TRBJ1-1; D gene: -; V gene: TRBV3-1/TRBV3-2; clone size: -; CDR3 protein: CASSQGGGITYFPNTEAFF; CDR3 DNA: TGTGCCAGCAGCCAAGGTGGCGGTATTACTTACTTTCCGAACACTGAAGCTTTCTTT
J gene: TRBJ1-1; D gene: TRBD1; V gene: TRBV7-8; clone size: -; CDR3 protein: CASSLALGGQGEAFF; CDR3 DNA: TGTGCCAGCAGCTTAGCCTTAGGGGGACAGGGTGAAGCTTTCTTT
J gene: TRBJ2-1; D gene: TRBD2; V gene: TRBV11-2; clone size: -; CDR3 protein: CASSFGTSGARSYNEQFF; CDR3 DNA: TGTGCCAGCAGCTTCGGGACTAGCGGGGCTCGCTCCTACAATGAGCAGTTCTTC
J gene: TRBJ2-7; D gene: -; V gene: TRBV9; clone size: -; CDR3 protein: CASSVLGLPSYEQYF; CDR3 DNA: TGTGCCAGCAGCGTTCTGGGGCTCCCCTCCTACGAGCAGTACTTC
J gene: TRBJ2-3; D gene: -; V gene: TRBV5-1; clone size: -; CDR3 protein: CASSSNLWGDTDTQYF; CDR3 DNA: TGCGCCAGCAGCTCAAATTTATGGGGGGACACAGATACGCAGTATTTT
J gene: TRBJ1-1; D gene: -; V gene: TRBV6-5; clone size: few; CDR3 protein: CASKRGGGAFF; CDR3 DNA: TGTGCCAGCAAGAGAGGGGGTGGAGCTTTCTTT
J gene: TRBJ1-5; D gene: -; V gene: TRBV4-3; clone size: -; CDR3 protein: CASSQDNPTGGNQPQHF; CDR3 DNA: TGCGCCAGCAGCCAAGATAACCCAACGGGGGGCAATCAGCCCCAGCATTTT
J gene: TRBJ1-1; D gene: -; V gene: TRBV19; clone size: -; CDR3 protein: CASSTRVGEAFF; CDR3 DNA: TGTGCCAGTAGTACGAGGGTGGGTGAAGCTTTCTTT
J gene: TRBJ2-3; D gene: TRBD2; V gene: TRBV12-3/TRBV12-4; clone size: -; CDR3 protein: CASRGADTQYF; CDR3 DNA: TGTGCCAGCCGGGGGGCAGATACGCAGTATTTT
J gene: TRBJ1-3; D gene: -; V gene: TRBV10-2; clone size: -; CDR3 protein: CASSRDIGNTIYF; CDR3 DNA: TGCGCCAGCAGTCGGGACATAGGAAACACCATATATTTT
J gene: TRBJ1-2; D gene: -; V gene: TRBV7-9; clone size: once; CDR3 protein: CASSLAPVWQGHGYTF; CDR3 DNA: TGTGCCAGCAGCTTAGCCCCCGTCTGGCAGGGGCATGGCTACACCTTC
J gene: TRBJ2-7; D gene: TRBD1; V gene: TRBV6-5; clone size: -; CDR3 protein: CASSYYPTGGTYEQYF; CDR3 DNA: TGTGCCAGCAGTTACTACCCGACAGGGGGTACCTACGAGCAGTACTTC
J gene: TRBJ2-3; D gene: -; V gene: TRBV14; clone size: -; CDR3 protein: CASSPARHRVADTQYF; CDR3 DNA: TGTGCCAGCAGCCCGGCCCGGCACAGGGTGGCAGATACGCAGTATTTT
J gene: TRBJ1-1; D gene: TRBD1; V gene: TRBV25-1; clone size: -; CDR3 protein: CASSATRGQGAKGTEAFF; CDR3 DNA: TGTGCCAGCAGTGCCACCCGGGGACAGGGGGCGAAAGGCACTGAAGCTTTCTTT
J gene: TRBJ1-3; D gene: -; V gene: TRBV12-2; clone size: -; CDR3 protein: CASRPPIIRGLSGNTIYF; CDR3 DNA: TGTGCAAGTCGCCCACCAATTATCCGGGGTCTTTCTGGAAACACCATATATTTT
J gene: TRBJ2-7; D gene: -; V gene: TRBV10-3; clone size: -; CDR3 protein: CAISGRGEQYF; CDR3 DNA: TGTGCCATCAGTGGAAGGGGCGAGCAGTACTTC
J gene: TRBJ1-2; D gene: -; V gene: TRBV3-1/TRBV3-2; clone size: once; CDR3 protein: CASSGYGVGDYGYTF; CDR3 DNA: TGTGCCAGCAGCGGATACGGGGTGGGAGACTATGGCTACACCTTC
J gene: TRBJ1-2; D gene: -; V gene: TRBV25-1; clone size: -; CDR3 protein: CASSEFGQNYGYTF; CDR3 DNA: TGTGCCAGCAGTGAATTTGGACAGAACTATGGCTACACCTTC
J gene: TRBJ2-7; D gene: TRBD2; V gene: TRBV7-8; clone size: -; CDR3 protein: CASSLNRGGLSSYEQYF; CDR3 DNA: TGTGCCAGCAGCTTAAACCGGGGGGGCTTGAGCTCCTACGAGCAGTACTTC
J gene: TRBJ2-3; D gene: TRBD1; V gene: TRBV2; clone size: -; CDR3 protein: CASSGWTGADTQYF; CDR3 DNA: TGTGCCAGCAGTGGATGGACAGGGGCCGATACGCAGTATTTT
J gene: TRBJ2-7; D gene: TRBD2; V gene: TRBV11-2; clone size: -; CDR3 protein: CASTPPQTSRYYEQYF; CDR3 DNA: TGTGCCAGCACCCCTCCCCAGACTAGCCGGTACTACGAGCAGTACTTC
J gene: TRBJ2-5; D gene: -; V gene: TRBV24-1; clone size: -; CDR3 protein: CATSDGLSTQYF; CDR3 DNA: TGTGCCACCAGTGATGGGCTGTCGACCCAGTACTTC